These 18 T cell receptor beta chains share one sample of origin, sequenced in a study of cytomegalovirus exposure and HLA in healthy donors. It was with 60 Vbeta and 13 Jbeta primers that the PCR ran. Profiling relied on immunoSEQ multiplex PCR, and the TCRdb table lists in-frame clones only, not all of them. The sample shows about 88,000 clones, about two thirds of them seen only once. The sample consisted of PBMCs. These receptors came from a man aged 45-65 years in good health and CMV-seronegative.

The gene calls are TRBV6-5 and TRBJ2-5, with D uncertain. CDR1 is MNHEY and CDR2 is SVGAGI in the germline V gene. The CDR3 spans 13 residues. Trimming shortened V by 6 bases and J by 4 bases, and 12 bases separated the two germline ends. Here the CDR3 DNA reads TGTGCCAGCAGAAGACAAGCTTCAGAGACCCAGTACTTC. Protein product: CASRRQASETQYF.

This clone appeared a single time. V gene TRBV4-3 combines with J gene TRBJ2-3, with 7 nucleotides matching TRBD2. The CDR3 is made up of 13 amino acids. Germline loops: CDR1 LGHNA, CDR2 YSLEER. V gave up 1 base and J gave up 9 bases; unmatched junction bases: 4. CDR3 sequence: CASSQVSGVTQYF. DNA of the CDR3: TGCGCCAGCAGCCAAGTAAGCGGGGTCACGCAGTATTTT.

The gene calls are TRBV4-1 and TRBJ1-3; D not certain. The CDR3 sequence is 16 residues long. Germline CDR1 reads MGHRA; CDR2 reads YSYEKL. Trimming took 1 base from V and 2 from J, leaving 12 bases between them. CDR3 bases: TGCGCCAGCAGCCAAGGGTCCTATCCAACTGGAAACACCATATATTTT. The encoded protein is CASSQGSYPTGNTIYF.

The chain joins TRBV23-1 to TRBJ1-3; 9 bases agree with TRBD1. TRBV23-1 is treated as an ORF (open reading frame) with a function not yet certain. Trimming cost V 3 bases and J 0 bases; bases outside gene matches: 18. There are 21 residues in the CDR3. CDR3 amino acids: CASSQPYRDRESSSSGNTIYF. The DNA of the CDR3 is TGCGCCAGCAGTCAGCCCTATCGGGACAGGGAAAGCTCGAGCTCTGGAAACACCATATATTTT.

A word on this clone: The CDR3 ends on some other residue instead of the conserved phenylalanine or tryptophan, so this is likely a read error. J is TRBJ1-4 and V is TRBV2; 8 bases agree with TRBD1. This CDR3 has 13 residues. The J segment lost 8 bases and the V segment lost 4 bases, leaving 3 bases of the junction unmatched. Germline V lookup: CDR1 SNHLY, CDR2 FYNNEI. CDR3 amino acids: CASSGNRGEKLFV. The CDR3 DNA reads as TGTGCCAGCAGTGGGAACAGGGGGGAAAAACTGTTTGTT.

The chain uses TRBV7-2 and TRBJ2-3; D unresolved. The CDR3 has 12 residues. Between the trimmed V and J ends, which lost 6 bases and 1 base, there was a span of 5 bases. Germline loops: CDR1 SGHTA, CDR2 FQGNSA. CDR3 in amino acids: CASRGGTDTQYF. The CDR3 DNA follows: TGTGCCAGCAGGGGCGGCACAGATACGCAGTATTTT.

V gene TRBV7-2 combines with J gene TRBJ2-1; 8 bases are shared with TRBD2. V was pared by 3 bases and J by 7 bases, with 5 bases of the junction left unmatched. The germline V gene has CDR1 SGHTA and CDR2 FQGNSA. The CDR3 is made up of 14 amino acids. The CDR3 protein is CASSLGSGRNEQFF. Written as DNA, the CDR3 is TGTGCCAGCAGCTTGGGGAGCGGGAGAAATGAGCAGTTCTTC.

This rearrangement joins TRBV4-3 to TRBJ2-2; D is ambiguous. This CDR3 is built from 15 residues. Between the trimmed V and J ends, which lost 0 bases and 3 bases, there was a span of 8 bases. CDR1 is LGHNA and CDR2 is YSLEER in the germline V gene. Here the CDR3 reads CASSQELSYTGELFF. As DNA, the CDR3 is TGCGCCAGCAGCCAAGAATTGAGTTACACCGGGGAGCTGTTTTTT.

The chain recombines TRBV27 with TRBJ1-2; D is perhaps TRBD1 (5 bases). The CDR3 is 17 residues long. With 4 bases removed from V and 2 bases from J, the gap between germline ends came to 20 bases. Germline loops: CDR1 MNHEY, CDR2 SMNVEV (reference sequence). This CDR3 is CASSSSGLGKANYGYTF. CDR3 nucleotide sequence: TGTGCCAGCAGTTCCTCGGGACTGGGAAAAGCGAACTATGGCTACACCTTC.

This sequence joins TRBV5-1 and TRBJ1-3; weak D call: TRBD1 (6 bases). Germline assignment: CDR1 SGHRS and CDR2 YFSETQ. CDR3 size: 16 residues. The germline V and J ends were trimmed by 4 bases and 2 bases, with 16 bases remaining between them. The DNA for the CDR3 is TGCGCCAGCAGCGACGACCCAGGGGCGGCTGGAAACACCATATATTTT. It encodes CASSDDPGAAGNTIYF.

The chain is built from TRBV2 and TRBJ1-4, with 8 bases matching TRBD1. Per the germline V gene, CDR1 is SNHLY and CDR2 is FYNNEI. The J segment lost 10 bases and the V segment lost 6 bases, leaving 4 bases of the junction unmatched. The CDR3 is 12 residues long. In DNA form, the CDR3 reads TGTGCCAGCAGGCTGACAGGGGCAAAACTGTTTTTT. It is translated as CASRLTGAKLFF.

The V and J genes are TRBV19 and TRBJ2-5; D might be TRBD2 (6 bases). Germline V gene sequence: CDR1 LNHDA, CDR2 SQIVND (reference sequence). With 4 bases removed from V and 5 bases from J, the gap between germline ends came to 11 bases. The CDR3 consists of 13 residues. CDR3 coding DNA: TGTGCCAGTAGTACGGAGGGCCGTGAGACCCAGTACTTC. Translation gives CASSTEGRETQYF.

V usage is TRBV2 and J usage is TRBJ2-1; TRBD2 agrees at 12 bases. Germline values: CDR1 SNHLY, CDR2 FYNNEI. The junction had 4 bases not matched to a gene; V was cut back by 8 bases and J by 8 bases. The CDR3 covers 13 residues. The CDR3, as DNA: TGTGCCAGCCCTAGCGGGAGGGCTGATGAGCAGTTCTTC. It encodes CASPSGRADEQFF. Combining the CDR3 with reference TRBV2 and TRBJ2-1 gives the whole variable domain EPEVTQTPSHQVTQMGQEVILRCVPISNHLYFYWYRQILGQKVEFLVSFYNNEISEKSEIFDDQFSVERPDGSNFTLKIRSTKLEDSAMYFCASPSGRADEQFFGPGTRLTVL.

On this clone: The junction departs from the called germline gene at one end, perhaps through a read error. The chain couples TRBV5-1 to TRBJ2-2; TRBD2 aligns across 11 bases. Germline V gene lookup returns CDR1 SGHRS and CDR2 YFSETQ. The CDR3 extends over 18 amino acids. This CDR3 is CASSEGGLAGGGTEELFF. The CDR3 DNA reads TGCGCCAGCAGCGAAGGAGGGCTAGCGGGAGGAGGAACCGAGGAGCTGTTTTTT.

CDR3 loop: CASTSQGVSNQPQHF. DNA for the CDR3: TGTGCCAGTACCTCTCAAGGGGTTAGCAATCAGCCCCAGCATTTT. The gene calls are TRBV19 and TRBJ1-5, with D tentatively TRBD1 (5 bases). This CDR3 contains 15 residues. V gave up 7 bases and J gave up 0 bases, with 13 bases separating them. CDR1 and CDR2 from the germline V gene are LNHDA and SQIVND (reference sequence).

The chain combines TRBV2 with TRBJ2-7; 7 nucleotides match TRBD2. This CDR3 spans 13 amino acids. Germline CDR1 is SNHLY and CDR2 is FYNNEI. V gave up 2 bases and J gave up 3 bases; unmatched junction bases: 1. CDR3 amino acids: CASSEWDYYEQYV. The CDR3 DNA is TGTGCCAGCAGTGAATGGGACTACTACGAGCAGTACGTC.

Only a few counts were recorded for this clone. V gene TRBV9 combines with J gene TRBJ2-5, with 8 bases matching TRBD1. Trimming removed 1 base from V and 3 bases from J; junction bases left unmatched: 5. Germline lookup yields CDR1 SGDLS and CDR2 YYNGEE. CDR3 length: 15 residues. The CDR3 bases are TGTGCCAGCAGCGTATTCCCGACAGGGGAAGAGACCCAGTACTTC. It is translated as CASSVFPTGEETQYF.

The chain couples TRBV7-2 to TRBJ2-5, with 15 positions matching TRBD2. CDR1 and CDR2 from the germline V gene are SGHTA and FQGNSA. This CDR3 contains 17 residues. V lost 3 bases, J lost 5 bases, and 7 bases stayed unmatched. The CDR3 nucleotides are TGTGCCAGCAGCTTGCGGACTAGCGGGAGGGCCGGGGAGACCCAGTACTTC. This codes for CASSLRTSGRAGETQYF.